The 23 T cell receptor beta chains reported below all come from one sample, sequenced in a study of cytomegalovirus exposure and HLA in healthy donors. PCR used 60 Vbeta primers and 13 Jbeta primers. The repertoire was sequenced with immunoSEQ multiplex PCR; TCRdb's copy has only in-frame clones and lacks some. The sample has 62,000 or so clones, 83% seen once. The sequenced sample consisted of PBMCs. The receptors were gathered from a man younger than 45 in good health and CMV-seronegative.

V usage is TRBV27 and J usage is TRBJ1-2, with D possibly being TRBD1 (5 bases). Germline CDR1 and CDR2: MNHEY and SMNVEV (reference sequence). The CDR3 totals 15 residues. Trimming stripped 3 bases from V and 6 bases from J, with 17 bases between. The CDR3 bases are TGTGCCAGCAGTTTCATCCCTCTCTCAGGGCATGGCTACACCTTC. Protein product: CASSFIPLSGHGYTF.

V is TRBV5-4 and J is TRBJ2-6; D gene uncertain. CDR3 length equals 14 residues. Germline loops: CDR1 SGHNT, CDR2 YYREEE (reference sequence). Trimming shortened V by 4 bases and J by 3 bases, and 8 bases separated the two germline ends. CDR3 DNA sequence: TGTGCCAGCAGCCCCCGCGGTGGGGCCAACGTCCTGACTTTC. The encoded protein is CASSPRGGANVLTF.

This chain connects TRBV7-2 to TRBJ2-2; 8 nucleotides match TRBD2. Germline values: CDR1 SGHTA, CDR2 FQGNSA. Trimming cost V 3 bases and J 3 bases; bases outside gene matches: 3. The CDR3 is 15 residues long. CDR3 nucleotide sequence: TGTGCCAGCAGCTTCGGGACTAGAGACACCGGGGAGCTGTTTTTT. The encoded protein is CASSFGTRDTGELFF.

This chain connects TRBV19 to TRBJ1-1; 10 bases line up with TRBD1. This CDR3 spans 12 amino acids. CDR1 and CDR2 (germline): LNHDA, SQIVND (reference sequence). Losses at the gene ends were 8 bases for V and 4 bases for J; bases not matched to a gene: 1. The CDR3 protein is CASRTGGTEAFF. The CDR3, as DNA: TGTGCCAGTCGGACAGGGGGCACTGAAGCTTTCTTT.

The rearrangement uses TRBV7-6 and TRBJ2-2, with 10 bases identical to TRBD2. The CDR3 extends over 19 amino acids. CDR1 is SGHVS and CDR2 is FNYEAQ in the germline V gene. Losses at the gene ends were 1 base for V and 3 bases for J; bases not matched to a gene: 11. CDR3 region: CASSLESLAGDRDTGELFF. The CDR3 DNA is TGTGCCAGCAGCTTAGAAAGTCTAGCGGGAGATCGTGACACCGGGGAGCTGTTTTTT.

The J gene is TRBJ2-3, the V gene TRBV4-1; 9 positions match TRBD2. The CDR3 covers 16 residues. From germline, CDR1 is MGHRA and CDR2 YSYEKL. V shed 1 base and J 2 bases; nucleotides not matched to a gene: 4. CDR3 in DNA: TGCGCCAGCAGCCAAGCCCCTAGCGGGATCACAGATACGCAGTATTTT. Its translation is CASSQAPSGITDTQYF.

This clone turned up a few times. V gene TRBV25-1 combines with J gene TRBJ1-1, with D unclear. CDR3 size: 15 residues. V was trimmed by 2 bases and J by 3 bases, leaving 13 bases between them. CDR1 and CDR2 from the germline V gene are MGHDK and SYGVNS. The CDR3 reads CASSERRARDTEAFF. In nucleotides, the CDR3 is TGTGCCAGCAGTGAACGTAGGGCGCGGGACACTGAAGCTTTCTTT. The whole variable domain, remainder taken from reference TRBV25-1 and TRBJ1-1, is EADIYQTPRYLVIGTGKKITLECSQTMGHDKMYWYQQDPGMELHLIHYSYGVNSTEKGDLSSESTVSRIRTEHFPLTLESARPSHTSQYLCASSERRARDTEAFFGQGTRLTVV.

The chain employs TRBV18 and TRBJ2-3; the D gene is possibly TRBD1 (6 bases). The V gene's germline CDR1 is KGHSH and CDR2 LQKENI. V lost 5 bases to trimming and J lost 6 bases, with 12 bases between them. The CDR3 runs 13 residues. The CDR3: CASSTDSGDTQYF. The CDR3 DNA reads TGTGCCAGCTCAACGGACAGTGGGGATACGCAGTATTTT.

The chain joins TRBV27 to TRBJ1-4; 7 bases line up with TRBD1. The V gene end was trimmed by 5 bases and the J gene end by 7 bases; junction bases not matched to a gene: 13. Germline CDR1 is MNHEY and CDR2 is SMNVEV (reference sequence). The CDR3 runs to 16 residues. In nucleotides, the CDR3 is TGTGCCAGCAGTCTACTTAGGACAGGCCAAGGTGAAAAACTGTTTTTT. It encodes CASSLLRTGQGEKLFF.

DNA of the CDR3: TGTGCCAGCAGTTTTGGCCCGAACACTGAAGCTTTCTTT. This gives the protein CASSFGPNTEAFF. V is TRBV2 and J is TRBJ1-1; D unresolved. CDR3 length: 13 amino acids. V was pared by 5 bases and J by 1 base, with 8 bases between. Germline V gene sequence: CDR1 SNHLY, CDR2 FYNNEI.

This chain links TRBV18 with TRBJ2-7; D perhaps matches TRBD1 (5 bases). The CDR3 extends over 16 amino acids. V lost 0 bases and J 1 base, leaving 13 bases between the germline ends. Germline values: CDR1 KGHSH, CDR2 LQKENI. The chain's CDR3 is CASSPPGQARSYEQYF. Here the CDR3 DNA reads TGTGCCAGCTCACCACCGGGGCAGGCCCGTTCCTACGAGCAGTACTTC. The whole variable domain, filled in from reference TRBV18 and TRBJ2-7, reads NAGVMQNPRHLVRRRGQEARLRCSPMKGHSHVYWYRQLPEEGLKFMVYLQKENIIDESGMPKERFSAEFPKEGPSILRIQQVVRGDSAAYFCASSPPGQARSYEQYFGPGTRLTVT.

The rearrangement uses TRBV9 and TRBJ2-1; TRBD2 aligns across 9 bases. Germline assignment: CDR1 SGDLS and CDR2 YYNGEE. The CDR3 spans 16 residues. The trim removed 3 bases at V and 2 bases at J, leaving 6 bases unmatched. The chain's CDR3 is CASSEPSSGAYNEQFF. CDR3 bases: TGTGCCAGCAGCGAACCTTCTAGCGGGGCCTACAATGAGCAGTTCTTC.

CDR3 amino acids: CASSPGLGECGYTF. The DNA for the CDR3 is TGTGCCAGCAGCCCCGGGCTAGGGGAATGTGGCTACACCTTC. The gene calls are TRBV13 and TRBJ1-2; the D gene is possibly TRBD1 (5 bases). Trimming removed 5 bases from V and 7 bases from J, with 17 bases in between. In germline, CDR1 is PRHDT, CDR2 FYEKMQ (reference sequence). This CDR3 contains 14 residues.

This clone was observed once. The V gene is TRBV6-5, the J gene TRBJ1-5; a possible D gene is TRBD1 (6 bases). Germline CDR1 and CDR2: MNHEY and SVGAGI. The CDR3 length is 14 residues. Trimming left V 5 bases short and J 7 bases short, with 15 bases between. The chain's CDR3 is CASSVGTNNQPQHF. In DNA, the CDR3 is TGTGCCAGCAGTGTTGGGACAAACAACCAGCCCCAGCATTTT.

The CDR3 DNA reads TGTGCCAGCAGCCATCCACGGAGGAACACTGAAGCTTTCTTT. It translates to CASSHPRRNTEAFF. The chain uses TRBV9 and TRBJ1-1; D is unresolved. The CDR3 runs 14 residues. Per the germline V gene, CDR1 is SGDLS and CDR2 is YYNGEE. With 4 bases removed from V and 1 base from J, the gap between germline ends came to 11 bases.

In nucleotides, the CDR3 is TGTGCCAGCAGCTTTCCCCGGAGGGACACTGAAGCTTTCTTT. Translated: CASSFPRRDTEAFF. The chain employs TRBV7-2 and TRBJ1-1; the D is unclear. The CDR3 has 14 amino acids. Trimming stripped 3 bases from V and 3 bases from J, with 11 bases between. Germline-derived CDR1 and CDR2 are SGHTA and FQGNSA.

In DNA form, the CDR3 reads TGTGCCAGCAGCTTCCCCGGGACTAGCGGGACTAATGAGCAGTTCTTC. Amino acid sequence: CASSFPGTSGTNEQFF. The chain carries TRBV7-3 and TRBJ2-1, with 13 bases matching TRBD2. There are 16 residues in the CDR3. Per the germline V gene, CDR1 is SGHTA and CDR2 is FQGTGA. The J segment lost 7 bases and the V segment lost 3 bases, leaving 6 bases of the junction unmatched.

The chain employs TRBV19 and TRBJ2-1, with 7 bases aligning to TRBD2. V lost 5 bases and J lost 3; bases outside the gene matches: 7. CDR1 is LNHDA and CDR2 is SQIVND in the germline V gene (reference sequence). The CDR3 runs 15 residues. The CDR3 sequence: CASSPGGLNYNEQFF. CDR3 DNA sequence: TGTGCCAGTAGTCCGGGGGGACTAAACTACAATGAGCAGTTCTTC.

The rearrangement links TRBV30 to TRBJ1-1; TRBD1 matches 10 bases. Germline V gives CDR1 GTSNPN, CDR2 SVGIG (reference sequence). This CDR3 has 14 residues. The J segment lost 4 bases and the V segment lost 0 bases, leaving 2 bases of the junction unmatched. As DNA, the CDR3 is TGTGCCTGGAGTGTTGGGACAGGGGTCACTGAAGCTTTCTTT. Translation gives CAWSVGTGVTEAFF.

The chain couples TRBV14 to TRBJ1-1; D gene uncertain. CDR3 length: 13 residues. The V and J ends lost 2 bases and 12 bases respectively, with 16 bases between them. The germline V gene encodes CDR1 SGHDN and CDR2 FVKESK. The CDR3 region is CASSQSPGGFTFF. For the CDR3, the DNA is TGTGCCAGCAGCCAAAGCCCCGGTGGTTTTACTTTCTTT.

The chain recombines TRBV7-3 with TRBJ1-5, with D possibly TRBD1 on 5 matching bases. The V end lost 5 bases, the J end lost 4 bases, and 9 bases lay between the germline ends. This CDR3 region has 13 residues. Germline loops: CDR1 SGHTA, CDR2 FQGTGA. Here the CDR3 reads CASSPQENQPQHF. CDR3 nucleotides: TGTGCCAGCAGCCCACAGGAAAATCAGCCCCAGCATTTT. Filled out from reference TRBV7-3 and TRBJ1-5, the complete variable domain reads GAGVSQTPSNKVTEKGKYVELRCDPISGHTALYWYRQSLGQGPEFLIYFQGTGAADDSGLPNDRFFAVRPEGSVSTLKIQRTERGDSAVYLCASSPQENQPQHFGDGTRLSIL.

V is TRBV30 and J is TRBJ2-7; D perhaps matches TRBD1 (6 bases). Trimming took off 3 bases at V and 0 bases at J, with 12 bases between the two ends. The CDR3 runs 14 residues. CDR1 is GTSNPN, CDR2 SVGIG, per germline (reference sequence). The CDR3 nucleotides read TGTGCCTGGAGGCCAACAGGGAGCTCCTACGAGCAGTACTTC. Protein product: CAWRPTGSSYEQYF.

V usage is TRBV9 and J usage is TRBJ1-1, with TRBD1 identical over 7 bases. The trim removed 4 bases at V and 7 bases at J, leaving 7 bases unmatched. The CDR3 totals 13 residues. Germline V lookup: CDR1 SGDLS, CDR2 YYNGEE. This CDR3 reads CASSPRGQLEAFF. CDR3 bases: TGTGCCAGCAGCCCCCGGGGACAGCTTGAAGCTTTCTTT.